Listed below are T cell receptor beta chains from one sample, sequenced in a study of T-cell reconstitution after alpha-beta-depleted transplantation in children. In TCRdb, the PCR reads were re-called with MiXCR into one record per CDR3 protein. Altogether a few hundred thousand distinct CDR3 sequences are present, roughly 13% being singletons, with the ten largest covering roughly 2.3%. This sample comprised PBMCs, mostly from graft donor cells, obtained 360 days after TCRalphabeta/CD19-depleted stem cell transplant. These receptors all stem from a male patient under 18 who had a stem cell transplant for acute myeloid leukemia, so the T cells may come from the graft donor. The CDR3 runs from the conserved cysteine through the conserved F or W. A D gene is named only where the DNA matches it firmly. Clone sizes are given selectively: once, few, many, or a class where the clone is expanded.

TGCAGCACCGTGGTTCCCAGCCTCGGGTACGAGCAGTACTTC	CSTVVPSLGYEQYF	TRBJ2-7	TRBV29-1	-	few
TGCAGCGTTGAATTTGATCGACTTTACAATGAGCAGTTCTTC	CSVEFDRLYNEQFF	TRBJ2-1	TRBV29-1	-	many
TGTGCCAGCAGCCCTGGGGGCCTCGAGCGGAAGCCCCAGCATTTT	CASSPGGLERKPQHF	TRBJ1-5	TRBV7-9	-	few
TGCAGTGCTAGAGATCGGACGGGGGTAATGGTCTACGAGCAGTACTTC	CSARDRTGVMVYEQYF	TRBJ2-7	TRBV20-1	-	-
TGTGCCAGCAGCCAGATGCAGGGGGCTTCTACCGGGGAGCTGTTTTTT	CASSQMQGASTGELFF	TRBJ2-2	TRBV6-2/TRBV6-3	TRBD1	-
TGCAGTGCTAGGATGTGGAAACTAGCGGGTGCCTACGAGCAGTACTTC	CSARMWKLAGAYEQYF	TRBJ2-7	TRBV20-1	TRBD2	-
TGTGCCAGCTCACCGGACATCACAGATACGCAGTATTTT	CASSPDITDTQYF	TRBJ2-3	TRBV18	-	-
TGCAGCGTTGAAGACCGAAGCTCCTACAATGAGCAGTTCTTC	CSVEDRSSYNEQFF	TRBJ2-1	TRBV29-1	-	many
TGTGCCAGCATCGAGACCCACCTCACAGATACGCAGTATTTT	CASIETHLTDTQYF	TRBJ2-3	TRBV7-2	-	-
TGTGCCAGCTCACCAACTAGCGCGATCTACAATGAGCAGTTCTTC	CASSPTSAIYNEQFF	TRBJ2-1	TRBV18	TRBD2	few